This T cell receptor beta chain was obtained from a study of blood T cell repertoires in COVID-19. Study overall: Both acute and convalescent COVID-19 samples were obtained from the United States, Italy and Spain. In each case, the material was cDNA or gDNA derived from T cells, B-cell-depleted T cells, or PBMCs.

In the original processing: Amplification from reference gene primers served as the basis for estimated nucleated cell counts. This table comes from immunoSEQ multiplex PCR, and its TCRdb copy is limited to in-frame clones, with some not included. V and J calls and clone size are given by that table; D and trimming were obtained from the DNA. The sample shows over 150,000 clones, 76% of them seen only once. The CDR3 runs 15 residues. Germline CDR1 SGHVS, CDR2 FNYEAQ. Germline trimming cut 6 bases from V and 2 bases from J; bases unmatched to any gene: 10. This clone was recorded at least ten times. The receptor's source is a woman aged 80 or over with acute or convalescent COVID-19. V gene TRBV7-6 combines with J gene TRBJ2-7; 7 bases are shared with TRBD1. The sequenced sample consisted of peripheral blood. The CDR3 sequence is CASSSISTGPYEQYF. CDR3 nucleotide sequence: TGTGCCAGCAGTTCAATTTCGACAGGGCCCTACGAGCAGTACTTC.